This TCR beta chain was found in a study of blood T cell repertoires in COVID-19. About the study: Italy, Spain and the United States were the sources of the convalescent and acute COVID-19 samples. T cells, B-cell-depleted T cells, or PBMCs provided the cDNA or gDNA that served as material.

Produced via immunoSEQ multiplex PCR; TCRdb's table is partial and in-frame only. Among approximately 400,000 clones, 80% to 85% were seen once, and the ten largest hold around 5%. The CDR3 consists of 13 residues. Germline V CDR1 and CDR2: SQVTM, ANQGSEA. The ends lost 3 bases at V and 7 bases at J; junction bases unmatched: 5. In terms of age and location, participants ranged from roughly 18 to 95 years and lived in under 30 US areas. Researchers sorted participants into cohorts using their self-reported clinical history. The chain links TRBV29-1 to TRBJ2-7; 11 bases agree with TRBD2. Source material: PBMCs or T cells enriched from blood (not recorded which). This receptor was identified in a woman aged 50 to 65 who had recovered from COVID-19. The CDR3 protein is CSVEVLAGEEQYF. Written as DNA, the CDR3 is TGCAGCGTTGAGGTACTAGCGGGAGAGGAGCAGTACTTC.